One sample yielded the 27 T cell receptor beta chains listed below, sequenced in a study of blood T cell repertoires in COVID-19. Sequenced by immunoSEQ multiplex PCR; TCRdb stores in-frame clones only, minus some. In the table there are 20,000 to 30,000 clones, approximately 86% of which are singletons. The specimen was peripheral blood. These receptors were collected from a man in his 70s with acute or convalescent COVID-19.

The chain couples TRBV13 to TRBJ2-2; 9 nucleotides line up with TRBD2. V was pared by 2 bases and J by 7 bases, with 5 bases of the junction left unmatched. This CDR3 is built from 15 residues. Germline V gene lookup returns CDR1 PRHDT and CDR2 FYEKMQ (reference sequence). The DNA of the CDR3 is TGTGCCAGCAGCTTATACGTAGCGGGGGACGGGGAGCTGTTTTTT. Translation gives CASSLYVAGDGELFF.

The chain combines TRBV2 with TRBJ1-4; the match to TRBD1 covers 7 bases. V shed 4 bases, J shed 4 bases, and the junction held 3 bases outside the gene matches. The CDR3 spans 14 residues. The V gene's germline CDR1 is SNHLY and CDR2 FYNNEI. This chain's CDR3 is CASSADRNNEKLFF. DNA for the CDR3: TGTGCCAGCAGTGCGGACAGGAATAATGAAAAACTGTTTTTT.

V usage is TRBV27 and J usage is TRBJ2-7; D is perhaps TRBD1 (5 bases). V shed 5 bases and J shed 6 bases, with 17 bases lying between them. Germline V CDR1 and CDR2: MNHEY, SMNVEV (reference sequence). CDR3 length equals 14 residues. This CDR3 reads CASSLIREGAEQYF. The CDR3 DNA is TGTGCCAGCAGTCTAATAAGAGAAGGGGCCGAGCAGTACTTC.

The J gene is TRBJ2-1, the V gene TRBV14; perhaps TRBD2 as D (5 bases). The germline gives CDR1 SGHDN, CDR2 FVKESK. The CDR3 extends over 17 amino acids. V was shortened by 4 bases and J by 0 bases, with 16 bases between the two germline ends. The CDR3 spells CASSPSAGLSSYNEQFF. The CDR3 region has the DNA TGTGCCAGCAGCCCCTCGGCCGGACTGAGCTCCTACAATGAGCAGTTCTTC.

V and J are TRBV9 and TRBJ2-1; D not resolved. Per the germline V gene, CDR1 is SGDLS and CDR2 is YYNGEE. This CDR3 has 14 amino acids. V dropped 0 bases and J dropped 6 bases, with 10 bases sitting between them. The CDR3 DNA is TGTGCCAGCAGCGTAGAGTTACAGACCAATGAGCAGTTCTTC. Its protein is CASSVELQTNEQFF.

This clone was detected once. Here the CDR3 DNA reads TGTGCCAGCAGCTTAGCAGGACAGGCTTATGGCTACACCTTC. This encodes CASSLAGQAYGYTF. The chain uses TRBV7-2 and TRBJ1-2, with TRBD1 matching over 7 bases. CDR1 and CDR2 (germline): SGHTA, FQGNSA. The CDR3 extends over 14 amino acids. V was clipped by 0 bases and J by 5 bases; unmatched bases: 3.

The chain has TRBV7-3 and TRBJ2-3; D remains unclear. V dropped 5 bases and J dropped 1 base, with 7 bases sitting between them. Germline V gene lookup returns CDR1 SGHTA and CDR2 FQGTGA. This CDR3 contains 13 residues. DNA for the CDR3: TGTGCCAGCAGCACGATAGGCACAGATACGCAGTATTTT. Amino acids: CASSTIGTDTQYF.

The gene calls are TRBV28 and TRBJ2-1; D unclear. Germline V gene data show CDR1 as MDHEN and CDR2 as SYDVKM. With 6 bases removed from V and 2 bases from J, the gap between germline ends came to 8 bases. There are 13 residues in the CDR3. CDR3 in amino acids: CASRSTAYNEQFF. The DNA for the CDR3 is TGTGCCAGCAGGAGCACAGCCTACAATGAGCAGTTCTTC.

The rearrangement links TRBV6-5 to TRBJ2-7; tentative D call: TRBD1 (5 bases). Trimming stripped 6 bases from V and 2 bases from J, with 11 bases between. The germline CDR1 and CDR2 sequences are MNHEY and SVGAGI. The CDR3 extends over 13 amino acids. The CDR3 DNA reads TGTGCCAGCAGGAATTCAGGGACCTACGAGCAGTACTTC. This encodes CASRNSGTYEQYF.

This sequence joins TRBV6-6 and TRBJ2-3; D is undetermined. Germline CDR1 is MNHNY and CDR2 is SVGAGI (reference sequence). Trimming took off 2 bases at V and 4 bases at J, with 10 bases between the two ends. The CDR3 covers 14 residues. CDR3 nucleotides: TGTGCCAGCAGTTACGGGCAGGCTGCAGATACGCAGTATTTT. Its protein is CASSYGQAADTQYF.

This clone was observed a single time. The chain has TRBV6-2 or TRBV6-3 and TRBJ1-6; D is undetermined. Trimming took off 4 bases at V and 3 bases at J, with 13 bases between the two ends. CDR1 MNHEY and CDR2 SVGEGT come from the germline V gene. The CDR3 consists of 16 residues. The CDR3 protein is CASSSLQEGYNSPLHF. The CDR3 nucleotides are TGTGCCAGCAGTTCCCTGCAGGAAGGCTATAATTCACCCCTCCACTTT.

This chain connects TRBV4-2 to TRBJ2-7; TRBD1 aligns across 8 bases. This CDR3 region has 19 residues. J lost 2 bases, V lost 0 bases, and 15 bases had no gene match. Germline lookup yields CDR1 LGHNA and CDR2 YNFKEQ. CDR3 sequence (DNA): TGTGCCAGCAGCCAAGAGGATCAGGGGGCCCTAACAAGAGCCTACGAGCAGTACTTC. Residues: CASSQEDQGALTRAYEQYF.

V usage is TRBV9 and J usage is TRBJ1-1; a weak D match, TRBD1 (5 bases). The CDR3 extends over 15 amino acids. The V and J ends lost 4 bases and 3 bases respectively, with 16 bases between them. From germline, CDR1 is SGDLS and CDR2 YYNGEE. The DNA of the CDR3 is TGTGCCAGCAGCTATGACGGGAGAGGGGACACTGAAGCTTTCTTT. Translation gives CASSYDGRGDTEAFF.

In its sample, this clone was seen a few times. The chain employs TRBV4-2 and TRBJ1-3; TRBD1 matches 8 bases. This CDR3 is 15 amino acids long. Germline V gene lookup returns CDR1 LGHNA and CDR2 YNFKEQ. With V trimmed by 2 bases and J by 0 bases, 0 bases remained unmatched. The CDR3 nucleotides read TGTGCCAGCAGCCAAACAGGGGGCTCTGGAAACACCATATATTTT. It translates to CASSQTGGSGNTIYF.

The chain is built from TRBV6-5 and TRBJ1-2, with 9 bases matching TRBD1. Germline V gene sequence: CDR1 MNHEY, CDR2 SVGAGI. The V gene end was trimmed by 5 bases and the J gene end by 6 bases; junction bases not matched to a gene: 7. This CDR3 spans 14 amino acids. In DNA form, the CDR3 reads TGTGCCAGCAGTAGGGACAGGGAGAGAAATGGCTACACCTTC. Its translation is CASSRDRERNGYTF.

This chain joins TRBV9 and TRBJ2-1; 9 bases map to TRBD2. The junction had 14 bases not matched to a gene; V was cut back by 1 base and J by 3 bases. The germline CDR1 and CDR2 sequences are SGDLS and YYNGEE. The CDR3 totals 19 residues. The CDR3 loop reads CASSVSQTGREGRYNEQFF. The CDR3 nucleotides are TGTGCCAGCAGCGTATCCCAGACAGGGCGGGAGGGCCGCTACAATGAGCAGTTCTTC.

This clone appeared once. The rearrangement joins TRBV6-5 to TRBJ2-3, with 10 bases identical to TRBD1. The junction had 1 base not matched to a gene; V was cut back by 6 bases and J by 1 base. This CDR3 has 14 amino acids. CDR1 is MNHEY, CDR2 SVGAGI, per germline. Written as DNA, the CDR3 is TGTGCCAGCAGCGGGACAGGGGGCACAGATACGCAGTATTTT. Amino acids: CASSGTGGTDTQYF.

CDR3 nucleotide sequence: TGTGCCAGCAGCTCACGGACAGGGGCCGGGGAGCTGTTTTTT. Translation gives CASSSRTGAGELFF. V usage is TRBV5-4 and J usage is TRBJ2-2; 9 bases fit TRBD1. Trimming at V came to 3 bases and at J to 6 bases, leaving 3 bases not matched to a gene. Per the germline V gene, CDR1 is SGHNT and CDR2 is YYREEE (reference sequence). The CDR3 covers 14 residues.

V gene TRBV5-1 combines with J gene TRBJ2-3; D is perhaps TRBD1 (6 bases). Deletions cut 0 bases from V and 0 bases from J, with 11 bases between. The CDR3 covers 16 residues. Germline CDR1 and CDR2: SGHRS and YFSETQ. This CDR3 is CASSLGHRVSTDTQYF. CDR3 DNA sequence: TGCGCCAGCAGCTTGGGGCACAGGGTGAGCACAGATACGCAGTATTTT.

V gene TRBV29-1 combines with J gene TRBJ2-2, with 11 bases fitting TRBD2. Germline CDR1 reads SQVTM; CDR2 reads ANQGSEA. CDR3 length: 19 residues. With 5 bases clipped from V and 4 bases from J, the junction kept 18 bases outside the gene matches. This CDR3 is CSVRGAGTSGLRGTGELFF. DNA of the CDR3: TGCAGCGTTAGGGGGGCTGGGACTAGCGGACTCAGGGGCACCGGGGAGCTGTTTTTT.

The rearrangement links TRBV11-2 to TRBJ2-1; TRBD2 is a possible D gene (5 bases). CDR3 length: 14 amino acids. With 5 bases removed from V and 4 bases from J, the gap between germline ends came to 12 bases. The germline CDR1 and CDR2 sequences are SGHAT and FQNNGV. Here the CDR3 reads CASSLGSDYNEQFF. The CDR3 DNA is TGTGCCAGCAGCCTAGGGAGTGATTACAATGAGCAGTTCTTC. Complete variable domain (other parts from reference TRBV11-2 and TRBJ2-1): EAGVAQSPRYKIIEKRQSVAFWCNPISGHATLYWYQQILGQGPKLLIQFQNNGVVDDSQLPKDRFSAERLKGVDSTLKIQPAKLEDSAVYLCASSLGSDYNEQFFGPGTRLTVL.

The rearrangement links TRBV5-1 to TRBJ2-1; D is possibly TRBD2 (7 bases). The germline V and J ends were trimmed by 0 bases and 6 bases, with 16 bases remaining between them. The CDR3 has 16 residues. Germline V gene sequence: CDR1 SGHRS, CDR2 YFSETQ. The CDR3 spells CASSLEGGSGSNEQFF. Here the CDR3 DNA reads TGCGCCAGCAGCTTGGAGGGGGGTAGCGGGTCCAATGAGCAGTTCTTC.

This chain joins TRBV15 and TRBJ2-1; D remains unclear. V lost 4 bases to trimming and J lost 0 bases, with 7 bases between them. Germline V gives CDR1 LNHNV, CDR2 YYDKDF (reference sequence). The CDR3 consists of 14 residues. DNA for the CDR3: TGTGCCACCAGCACCCGGAGCTCCTACAATGAGCAGTTCTTC. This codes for CATSTRSSYNEQFF.

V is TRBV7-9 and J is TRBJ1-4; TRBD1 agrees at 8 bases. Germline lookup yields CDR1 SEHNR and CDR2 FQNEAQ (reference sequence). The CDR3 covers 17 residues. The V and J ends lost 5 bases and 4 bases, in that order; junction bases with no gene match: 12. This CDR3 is CASSPQPAGGGNEKLFF. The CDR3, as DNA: TGTGCCAGCAGCCCACAACCCGCAGGGGGCGGTAATGAAAAACTGTTTTTT. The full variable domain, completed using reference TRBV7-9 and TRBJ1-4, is DTGVSQNPRHKITKRGQNVTFRCDPISEHNRLYWYRQTLGQGPEFLTYFQNEAQLEKSRLLSDRFSAERPKGSFSTLEIQRTEQGDSAMYLCASSPQPAGGGNEKLFFGSGTQLSVL.

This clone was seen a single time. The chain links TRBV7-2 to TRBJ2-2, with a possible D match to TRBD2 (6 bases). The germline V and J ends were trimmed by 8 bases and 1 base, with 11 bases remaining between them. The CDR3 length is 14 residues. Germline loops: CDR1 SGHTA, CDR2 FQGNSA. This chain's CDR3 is CASAGLLNTGELFF. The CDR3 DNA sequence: TGTGCCAGCGCGGGACTCCTGAACACCGGGGAGCTGTTTTTT.

The CDR3, as DNA: TGTGCCAGTAGTATCCGGGACAGGGGGCATGAAGGGCCCCAGCATTTT. Its translation: CASSIRDRGHEGPQHF. The chain recombines TRBV19 with TRBJ1-5, with 12 bases that match TRBD1. V was pared by 3 bases and J by 9 bases, with 9 bases of the junction left unmatched. Germline CDR1 LNHDA, CDR2 SQIVND (reference sequence). The CDR3 is 16 residues long.

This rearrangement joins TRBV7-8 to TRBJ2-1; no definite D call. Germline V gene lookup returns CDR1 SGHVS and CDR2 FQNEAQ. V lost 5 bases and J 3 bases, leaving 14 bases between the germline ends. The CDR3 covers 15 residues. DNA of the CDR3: TGTGCCAGCAGCCCATTCATCCCAGACTACAATGAGCAGTTCTTC. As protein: CASSPFIPDYNEQFF.